Following are 21 T cell receptor beta chains from one sample sequenced in a study of T cells expressing NK-cell markers. After re-calling the 5' RACE reads, TCRdb lists one entry per CDR3 protein, DNA absent. The table counts about 260,000 distinct CDR3 sequences; around 3.9% lies in the top ten. The sequencing sample was made of blood T cells: a sorted CD56 or NKG2C T cell subset, CD4+ or CD8+ T cells, or bulk PBMC T cells (not recorded which). The receptors stem from a woman aged 18 to 75 in good health.

The chain employs TRBV7-2 and TRBJ2-7; TCRdb selects TRBD1, and the lack of DNA leaves this call unchecked. The CDR3 consists of 15 residues. Germline CDR1 SGHTA, CDR2 FQGNSA. CDR3 sequence reads: CASSQRGTGGYEQYF.

The V call is TRBV5-1, the J call TRBJ1-1. This CDR3 contains 15 residues. Germline V CDR1 and CDR2: SGHRS, YFSETQ. The CDR3 is CASSLAGRENTEAFF.

The genes are TRBV2 and TRBJ2-3; the TCRdb call, TRBD1, lacks DNA for checking. The CDR3 loop spans 12 amino acids. Germline CDR1 SNHLY, CDR2 FYNNEI. The CDR3 protein is CASTGTLDTQYF.

This chain uses TRBV20-1 with TRBJ2-3. This CDR3 has 13 residues. Germline V gene lookup returns CDR1 DFQATT and CDR2 SNEGSKA (reference sequence). CDR3 in amino acids: CSARDSGRDTQYF.

The V gene is TRBV5-4, the J gene TRBJ2-5; TCRdb reports TRBD1, a call that lacks DNA to check it against. Germline loops: CDR1 SGHNT, CDR2 YYREEE (reference sequence). The CDR3 totals 16 residues. CDR3 sequence reads: CASSLVGTDFQETQYF.

The CDR3 reads CSARLAGGGEQYF. J is TRBJ2-7 and V is TRBV29-1; TCRdb gives TRBD2 as the D gene, but with no DNA this cannot be confirmed. Germline values: CDR1 SQVTM, CDR2 ANQGSEA. The length of the CDR3 is 13 residues.

The chain has TRBV18 and TRBJ2-2; the TCRdb D gene call, TRBD1, has no DNA to confirm it. The CDR3 is 15 amino acids. The germline V gene has CDR1 KGHSH and CDR2 LQKENI. The chain's CDR3 is CASFTTDSNTGELFF.

This chain connects TRBV5-1 to TRBJ2-7. The germline V gene has CDR1 SGHRS and CDR2 YFSETQ. This CDR3 spans 12 amino acids. This CDR3 reads CASSIPPYEQYF.

The rearrangement joins TRBV20-1 to TRBJ2-5. From germline, CDR1 is DFQATT and CDR2 SNEGSKA (reference sequence). This CDR3 spans 14 amino acids. This CDR3 reads CSARDRGYQETQYF.

This chain joins TRBV5-6 and TRBJ2-7; the TCRdb D gene call, TRBD1, has no DNA to confirm it. CDR1 SGHDT and CDR2 YYEEEE come from the germline V gene. CDR3 length: 14 residues. The chain's CDR3 is CASSFPGVAYEQYF.

The gene calls are TRBV11-2 and TRBJ2-1; TCRdb designates TRBD2, a call that cannot be tested without DNA. This CDR3 has 16 amino acids. Germline V CDR1 and CDR2: SGHAT, FQNNGV. The chain's CDR3 is CASSVTSGARQYEQFF.

The chain carries TRBV7-3 and TRBJ2-1; TCRdb designates TRBD2, a call that cannot be tested without DNA. Germline CDR1 reads SGHTA; CDR2 reads FQGTGA. The CDR3 spans 14 residues. This CDR3 is CASSFESGRGEQFF.

The CDR3 spells CASSVLPDSHGYTF. The chain recombines TRBV9 with TRBJ1-2; TCRdb reports TRBD1, a call that lacks DNA to check it against. CDR3 size: 14 residues. Germline V CDR1 and CDR2: SGDLS, YYNGEE.

The CDR3 protein is CASSRTSGRVNTGELFF. The V call is TRBV7-3, the J call TRBJ2-2; TCRdb indicates TRBD2, and absent DNA this call remains unverified. The germline V gene encodes CDR1 SGHTA and CDR2 FQGTGA. The CDR3 has 17 amino acids.

The genes are TRBV18 and TRBJ2-1. Germline CDR1 and CDR2: KGHSH and LQKENI. The CDR3 sequence is 13 residues long. The CDR3 protein is CASSPPRLNEQFF.

This chain connects TRBV12-3 or TRBV12-4 to TRBJ2-1; as DNA is missing, the TRBD2 call by TCRdb cannot be tested. This CDR3 region has 12 residues. The CDR3 protein is CASSLKVHEQFF.

J is TRBJ2-5 and V is TRBV28; without DNA, the TCRdb call of TRBD1 cannot be checked. Germline CDR1 is MDHEN and CDR2 is SYDVKM. This CDR3 contains 15 residues. The CDR3 here is CASTLSTGGWETQYF.

The V gene is TRBV20-1, the J gene TRBJ2-1; TCRdb selects TRBD2, and the lack of DNA leaves this call unchecked. The CDR3 consists of 16 residues. Looked up from germline, CDR1 is DFQATT and CDR2 is SNEGSKA (reference sequence). The CDR3 is CSAPLGGGGTYNEPFF.

The chain links TRBV29-1 to TRBJ1-1; TCRdb indicates TRBD1, and absent DNA this call remains unverified. The CDR3 has 15 amino acids. Germline CDR1 and CDR2: SQVTM and ANQGSEA. The CDR3: CSVGFSRGGNTEAFF.

This chain's CDR3 is CASSPPGGQGGSQHF. The rearrangement links TRBV12-3 or TRBV12-4 to TRBJ1-5; the TRBD1 assignment by TCRdb is unverifiable without DNA. The CDR3 runs to 15 residues.

The J gene is TRBJ2-1, the V gene TRBV29-1; the D gene TCRdb calls, TRBD1, cannot be checked with no DNA. Germline assignment: CDR1 SQVTM and CDR2 ANQGSEA. CDR3 length: 15 amino acids. CDR3 residues: CSVEMAAWTYNEQFF.